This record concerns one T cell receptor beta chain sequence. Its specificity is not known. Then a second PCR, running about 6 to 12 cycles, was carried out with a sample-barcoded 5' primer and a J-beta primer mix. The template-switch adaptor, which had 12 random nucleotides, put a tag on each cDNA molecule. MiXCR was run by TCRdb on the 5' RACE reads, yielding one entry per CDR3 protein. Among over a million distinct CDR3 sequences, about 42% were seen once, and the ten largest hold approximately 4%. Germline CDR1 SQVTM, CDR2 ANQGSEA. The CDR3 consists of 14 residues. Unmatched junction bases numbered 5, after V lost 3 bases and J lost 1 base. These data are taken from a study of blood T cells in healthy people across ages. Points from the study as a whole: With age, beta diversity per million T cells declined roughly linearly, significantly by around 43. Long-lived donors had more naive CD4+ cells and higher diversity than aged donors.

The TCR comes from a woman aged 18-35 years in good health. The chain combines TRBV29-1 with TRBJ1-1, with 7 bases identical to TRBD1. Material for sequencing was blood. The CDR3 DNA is TGCAGCGTTGACCTAAGACAGGGGAACACTGAAGCTTTCTTT. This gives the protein CSVDLRQGNTEAFF.